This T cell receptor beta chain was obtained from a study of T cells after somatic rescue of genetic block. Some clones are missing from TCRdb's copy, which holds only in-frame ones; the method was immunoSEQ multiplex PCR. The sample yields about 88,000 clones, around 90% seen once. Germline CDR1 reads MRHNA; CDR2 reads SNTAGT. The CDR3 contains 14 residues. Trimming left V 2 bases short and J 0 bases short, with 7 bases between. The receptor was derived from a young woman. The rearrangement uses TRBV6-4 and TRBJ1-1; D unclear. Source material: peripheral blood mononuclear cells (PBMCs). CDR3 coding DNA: TGTGCCAGCAGTGACAGTAGACTGAACACTGAAGCTTTCTTT. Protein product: CASSDSRLNTEAFF.